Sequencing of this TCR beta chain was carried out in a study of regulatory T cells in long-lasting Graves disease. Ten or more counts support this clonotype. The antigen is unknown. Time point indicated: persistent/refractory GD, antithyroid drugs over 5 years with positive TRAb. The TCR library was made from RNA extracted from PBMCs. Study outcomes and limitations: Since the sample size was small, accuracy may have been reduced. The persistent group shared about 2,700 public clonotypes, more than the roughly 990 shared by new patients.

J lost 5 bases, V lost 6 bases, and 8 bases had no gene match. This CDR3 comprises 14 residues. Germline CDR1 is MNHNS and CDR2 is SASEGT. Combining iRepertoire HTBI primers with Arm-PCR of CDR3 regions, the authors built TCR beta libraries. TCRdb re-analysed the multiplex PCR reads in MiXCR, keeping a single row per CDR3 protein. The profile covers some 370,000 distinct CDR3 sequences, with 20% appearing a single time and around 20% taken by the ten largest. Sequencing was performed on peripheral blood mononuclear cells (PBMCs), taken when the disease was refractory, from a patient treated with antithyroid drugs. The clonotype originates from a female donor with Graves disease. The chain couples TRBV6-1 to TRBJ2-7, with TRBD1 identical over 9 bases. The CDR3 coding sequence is TGTGCCAGCAGCGCCGGGACAGGGCAACACGAGCAGTACTTC. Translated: CASSAGTGQHEQYF.